Sequencing of this T cell receptor beta chain was carried out in a study of beta chain features in type 1 diabetes. Looked up from germline, CDR1 is SGHDN and CDR2 is FVKESK. The CDR3 contains 15 residues. Germline trimming cut 1 base from V and 5 bases from J; bases unmatched to any gene: 8. The entirety of the isolated RNA underwent reverse transcription, so expressed TCRB transcripts were sequenced. Sequenced by immunoSEQ multiplex PCR; TCRdb stores in-frame clones only, minus some. The data hold 200,000 to 250,000 clones, with 25% to 30% observed a single time. The receptor was isolated from a man in his thirties or forties in good health. Sequencing was done on a sample of central memory CD4+ T cells from blood. The chain couples TRBV14 to TRBJ2-7; TRBD2 agrees at 7 bases. The CDR3 is CASSQALTSADEQYF. The CDR3 nucleotides are TGTGCCAGCAGCCAAGCTCTAACTAGCGCCGACGAGCAGTACTTC.